Included here is one TCR beta chain sequence, with context. Its antigen is still unknown. These data originate in a study of PD-1 blockade in classical Hodgkin lymphoma. CDR1 and CDR2 (germline): MGHRA, YSYEKL. The ends lost 3 bases at V and 6 bases at J; junction bases unmatched: 7. The CDR3 is 16 amino acids. Assay used: immunoSEQ multiplex PCR; TCRdb lists only in-frame clones, some missing. The sample consists of more than 20,000 clones, around 70% of them appearing once. As to time point: cycle 4 day 1 (C4D1), after six to seven weeks of nivolumab. Each patient relapsed following autologous stem cell transplantation, and prior brentuximab vedotin exposure differed. Study results and limitations: Diversity in CD4+ TCRs, unlike that measured in CD8+ TCRs, had risen significantly by C4D1. Repertoire differences have undefined causes, possibly disease activity or prior therapy. When nivolumab was started under 1 year after ASCT, patients were excluded. It was among complete responders that baseline diversity resembled that of newly diagnosed patients.

The TCR originated in a human donor with classical Hodgkin lymphoma. The sequencing here drew on peripheral blood mononuclear cells (PBMCs), taken before the fourth cycle of nivolumab. V gene TRBV4-1 combines with J gene TRBJ2-2; 10 bases fit TRBD1. The DNA of the CDR3 is TGCGCCAGCAGCCAGGCAGACAGGGGGCAGGCCGGGGAGCTGTTTTTT. This gives the protein CASSQADRGQAGELFF.